One and the same sample provided the 8 T cell receptor beta chains below, sequenced in a study of blood T cell repertoires in COVID-19 (dated by TCRdb to 2019 to 2021). Libraries were built with the immunoSEQ multiplex PCR assay. Held by TCRdb, this immuneACCESS table contains in-frame sequences only and omits some clones. Under half of the omission traces to an unresolved V gene where checked; the cause of the rest is unknown. The sample table shows 150,000 to 200,000 clones, and 80% to 90% are seen once. The ten largest clonotypes hold roughly 9.1% of the sample. The material sequenced was peripheral blood. The receptors were sampled from a man aged 50-59 years with active or convalescent COVID-19.

This clone appeared a single time. The gene calls are TRBV27 and TRBJ2-1; 11 bases are shared with TRBD2. The CDR3 contains 16 residues. CDR1 is MNHEY, CDR2 SMNVEV, per germline (reference sequence). Trimming removed 4 bases from V and 5 bases from J; junction bases left unmatched: 7. The CDR3 DNA reads TGTGCCAGCAGTTCTACTAGCGGGAGTCTTCACAATGAGCAGTTCTTC. It codes for CASSSTSGSLHNEQFF.

This clone has a single count. The V gene is TRBV20-1, the J gene TRBJ2-3; D not certain. The germline V gene has CDR1 DFQATT and CDR2 SNEGSKA (reference sequence). V was cut by 5 bases and J by 7 bases, with 10 bases left in between. The length of the CDR3 is 11 residues. The CDR3 sequence is CSAWASYTQYF. CDR3 bases: TGCAGTGCTTGGGCTTCTTATACGCAGTATTTT.

The rearrangement links TRBV4-1 to TRBJ1-2, with TRBD1 identical over 9 bases. The CDR3 has 13 amino acids. With 4 bases clipped from V and 8 bases from J, the junction kept 5 bases outside the gene matches. The germline V gene encodes CDR1 MGHRA and CDR2 YSYEKL. The CDR3 protein is CASSPQGASGYTF. In DNA form, the CDR3 reads TGCGCCAGCAGCCCACAGGGGGCCTCGGGCTACACCTTC.

The chain joins TRBV14 to TRBJ2-1; 10 positions agree with TRBD1. The CDR3 consists of 18 residues. The V gene's germline CDR1 is SGHDN and CDR2 FVKESK. The ends lost 0 bases at V and 9 bases at J; junction bases unmatched: 14. The CDR3 here is CASSQDRARDRGLAEQFF. DNA for the CDR3: TGTGCCAGCAGCCAAGACCGGGCCCGGGACAGGGGCTTGGCTGAGCAGTTCTTC.

The chain carries TRBV19 and TRBJ1-5; 8 bases match TRBD1. CDR3 size: 14 residues. Trimming removed 1 base from V and 8 bases from J; junction bases left unmatched: 4. The V gene's germline CDR1 is LNHDA and CDR2 SQIVND (reference sequence). The CDR3 spells CASSIVDRAEPQHF. The CDR3 bases are TGTGCCAGTAGTATAGTGGACAGGGCTGAGCCCCAGCATTTT. The full variable domain, in which reference TRBV19 and TRBJ1-5 provide the parts outside the CDR3, is DGGITQSPKYLFRKEGQNVTLSCEQNLNHDAMYWYRQDPGQGLRLIYYSQIVNDFQKGDIAEGYSVSREKKESFPLTVTSAQKNPTAFYLCASSIVDRAEPQHFGDGTRLSIL.

This sequence joins TRBV5-1 and TRBJ2-3; 8 bases align to TRBD2. V gave up 1 base and J gave up 4 bases; unmatched junction bases: 5. In germline, CDR1 is SGHRS, CDR2 YFSETQ. This CDR3 spans 15 amino acids. CDR3 bases: TGCGCCAGCAGCTTGTCTGGGACTAGATCAGATACGCAGTATTTT. This encodes CASSLSGTRSDTQYF.

This chain uses TRBV28 with TRBJ1-6; 9 nucleotides match TRBD1. The CDR3 has 17 amino acids. The germline gives CDR1 MDHEN, CDR2 SYDVKM. With 6 bases clipped from V and 4 bases from J, the junction kept 10 bases outside the gene matches. CDR3 nucleotide sequence: TGTGCCAGCAGATCTACAGGGGGCACGACTTATAATTCACCCCTCCACTTT. It yields the protein CASRSTGGTTYNSPLHF.

This rearrangement joins TRBV15 to TRBJ1-4, with 9 bases identical to TRBD1. Trimming took 5 bases from V and 8 from J; bases not matched to a gene: 12. The CDR3 extends over 16 amino acids. Germline V gene lookup returns CDR1 LNHNV and CDR2 YYDKDF (reference sequence). For the CDR3, the DNA is TGTGCCACCAGCGCAGGAGTCGGGACAGGGAACGAAAAACTGTTTTTT. It specifies CATSAGVGTGNEKLFF. Together with reference TRBV15 and TRBJ1-4, the CDR3 gives the full variable domain: DAMVIQNPRYQVTQFGKPVTLSCSQTLNHNVMYWYQQKSSQAPKLLFHYYDKDFNNEADTPDNFQSRRPNTSFCFLDIRSPGLGDTAMYLCATSAGVGTGNEKLFFGSGTQLSVL.